A single TCR beta chain is shown here with its context. The same CDR3 also results from other DNA sequences found in this sample. This specimen comes from a study of blood T cell repertoires in COVID-19. Study details: Sites in the United States, Italy and Spain provided acute and convalescent COVID-19 samples. T cells, B-cell-depleted T cells, or PBMCs supplied cDNA or gDNA.

In the original workflow: Reference gene primer amplification yielded estimated nucleated cell counts. The repertoire was sequenced with immunoSEQ multiplex PCR; TCRdb's copy has only in-frame clones and lacks some. From that table come the V and J calls and clone size; the DNA was used to work out D and trimming. The sample records 210,000 or so clones, about 77% being singletons. This CDR3 contains 13 residues. Germline loops: CDR1 SGHRS, CDR2 YFSETQ. The V gene end was trimmed by 0 bases and the J gene end by 6 bases; junction bases not matched to a gene: 1. The chain combines TRBV5-1 with TRBJ2-7, with 9 nucleotides matching TRBD1. The sequenced material came from peripheral blood. This TCR came from a woman older than 75 with active or convalescent COVID-19. The chain's CDR3 is CASSLGQGGEQYF. As DNA, the CDR3 is TGCGCCAGCAGCTTGGGACAGGGGGGCGAGCAGTACTTC.